This T cell receptor beta chain was sequenced for a study of T-cell reconstitution after alpha-beta-depleted transplantation in children. Unique molecular identifiers were incorporated when the TCRbeta library was constructed. TCRdb itself ran the PCR reads through MiXCR, one entry per CDR3 protein. The sample yields about a million distinct CDR3 sequences, around 30% seen once. This CDR3 region has 14 residues. Germline lookup yields CDR1 MNHEY and CDR2 SVGAGI. Between the trimmed V and J ends, which lost 0 bases and 6 bases, there was a span of 6 bases. The rearrangement uses TRBV6-5 and TRBJ1-6, with D uncertain. Here the sequenced sample was PBMCs, mostly from graft donor cells, taken 360 days after TCRalphabeta/CD19-depleted stem cell transplant. The TCR originated in a boy under three years old who had a stem cell transplant for SCID, so the T cells may come from the graft donor. The CDR3 coding sequence is TGTGCCAGCAGTTACTCGGGATCTAATTCACCCCTCCACTTT. Its translation: CASSYSGSNSPLHF.